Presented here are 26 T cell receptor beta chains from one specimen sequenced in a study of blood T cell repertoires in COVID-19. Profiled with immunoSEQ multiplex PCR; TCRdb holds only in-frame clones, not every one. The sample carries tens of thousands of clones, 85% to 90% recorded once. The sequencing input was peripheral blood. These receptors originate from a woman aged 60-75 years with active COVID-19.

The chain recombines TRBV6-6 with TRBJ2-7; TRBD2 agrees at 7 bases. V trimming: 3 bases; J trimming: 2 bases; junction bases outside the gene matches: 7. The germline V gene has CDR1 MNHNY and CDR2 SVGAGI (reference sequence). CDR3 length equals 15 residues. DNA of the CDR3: TGTGCCAGCAGTTATTCCCCGGGGGGTGCCTACGAGCAGTACTTC. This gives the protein CASSYSPGGAYEQYF.

The CDR3 here is CASSPSGSKETQYF. The CDR3 bases are TGTGCCAGCAGCCCTAGCGGGAGTAAAGAGACCCAGTACTTC. The V call is TRBV9, the J call TRBJ2-5; 10 bases fit TRBD2. The V gene's germline CDR1 is SGDLS and CDR2 YYNGEE. This CDR3 has 14 amino acids. V was clipped by 4 bases and J by 3 bases; unmatched bases: 3. Combining the CDR3 with reference TRBV9 and TRBJ2-5 gives the whole variable domain DSGVTQTPKHLITATGQRVTLRCSPRSGDLSVYWYQQSLDQGLQFLIQYYNGEERAKGNILERFSAQQFPDLHSELNLSSLELGDSALYFCASSPSGSKETQYFGPGTRLLVL.

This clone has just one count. The DNA of the CDR3 is TGTGCCAGCTCAATCAGACAGGGGGCGGACACCATATATTTT. Translated: CASSIRQGADTIYF. The chain employs TRBV18 and TRBJ1-3, with 10 bases fitting TRBD1. CDR3 length: 14 residues. CDR1 KGHSH and CDR2 LQKENI come from the germline V gene. J was trimmed by 8 bases and V by 5 bases; bases with no gene match: 6.

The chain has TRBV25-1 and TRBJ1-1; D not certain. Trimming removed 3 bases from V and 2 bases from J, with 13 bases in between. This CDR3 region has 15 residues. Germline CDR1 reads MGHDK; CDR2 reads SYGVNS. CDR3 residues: CASSETELINTEAFF. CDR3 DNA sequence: TGTGCCAGCAGTGAGACGGAGCTTATAAACACTGAAGCTTTCTTT.

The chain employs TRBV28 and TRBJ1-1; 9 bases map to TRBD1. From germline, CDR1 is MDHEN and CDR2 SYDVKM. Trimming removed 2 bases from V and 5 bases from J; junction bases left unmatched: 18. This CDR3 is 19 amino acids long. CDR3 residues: CASSLGVTVDRGIRTEAFF. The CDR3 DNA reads TGTGCCAGCAGTTTAGGAGTGACTGTAGACAGGGGGATTCGGACTGAAGCTTTCTTT.

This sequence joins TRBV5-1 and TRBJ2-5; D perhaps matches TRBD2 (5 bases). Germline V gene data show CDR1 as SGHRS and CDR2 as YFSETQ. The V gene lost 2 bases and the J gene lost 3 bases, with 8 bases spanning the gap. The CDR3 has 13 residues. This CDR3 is CASSFGEEETQYF. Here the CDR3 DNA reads TGCGCCAGCAGCTTCGGGGAAGAAGAGACCCAGTACTTC.

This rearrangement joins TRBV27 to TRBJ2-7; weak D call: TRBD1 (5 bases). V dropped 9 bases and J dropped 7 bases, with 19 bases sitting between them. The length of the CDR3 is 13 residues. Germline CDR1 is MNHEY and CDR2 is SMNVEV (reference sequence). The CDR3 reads CASRVMGQGEQYF. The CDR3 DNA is TGTGCCAGTCGGGTGATGGGGCAAGGAGAGCAGTACTTC.

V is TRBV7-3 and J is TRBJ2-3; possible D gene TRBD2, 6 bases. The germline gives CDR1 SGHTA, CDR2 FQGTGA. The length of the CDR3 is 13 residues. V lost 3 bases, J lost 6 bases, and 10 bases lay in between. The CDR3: CASSFGGSDTQYF. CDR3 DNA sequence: TGTGCCAGCAGCTTTGGAGGGTCCGATACGCAGTATTTT.

CDR3 coding DNA: TGCGCCAGCAGCCTTGAGGACAGGGTACAGTTCTTC. The encoded protein is CASSLEDRVQFF. The rearrangement links TRBV5-1 to TRBJ2-1; 8 bases map to TRBD1. V shed 4 bases, J shed 13 bases, and the junction held 7 bases outside the gene matches. The CDR3 covers 12 residues. Looked up from germline, CDR1 is SGHRS and CDR2 is YFSETQ.

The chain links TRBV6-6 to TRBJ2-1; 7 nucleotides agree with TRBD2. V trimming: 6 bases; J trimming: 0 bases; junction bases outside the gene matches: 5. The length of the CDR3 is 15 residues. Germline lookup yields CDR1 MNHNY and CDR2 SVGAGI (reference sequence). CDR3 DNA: TGTGCCAGCAGGGGCCCGGGGGGCTCCTACAATGAGCAGTTCTTC. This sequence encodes CASRGPGGSYNEQFF.

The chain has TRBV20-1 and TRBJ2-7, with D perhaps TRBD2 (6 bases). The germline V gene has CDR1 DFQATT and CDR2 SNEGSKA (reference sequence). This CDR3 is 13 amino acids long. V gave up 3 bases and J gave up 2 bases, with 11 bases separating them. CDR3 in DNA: TGCAGTGCTAGTGAAGCGGGCCCCTACGAGCAGTACTTC. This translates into CSASEAGPYEQYF.

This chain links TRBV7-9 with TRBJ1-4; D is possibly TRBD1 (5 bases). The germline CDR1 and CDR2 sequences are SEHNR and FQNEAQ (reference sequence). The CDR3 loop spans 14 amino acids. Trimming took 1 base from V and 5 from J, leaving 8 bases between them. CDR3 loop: CASSLVAGNEKLFF. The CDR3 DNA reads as TGTGCCAGCAGCTTAGTCGCAGGGAATGAAAAACTGTTTTTT.

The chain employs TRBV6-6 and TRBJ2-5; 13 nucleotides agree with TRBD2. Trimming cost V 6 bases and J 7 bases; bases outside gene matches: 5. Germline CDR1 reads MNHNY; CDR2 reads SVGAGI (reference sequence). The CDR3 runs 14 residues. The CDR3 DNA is TGTGCCAGCAGATGGACTAGCGGGAGATTGACCCAGTACTTC. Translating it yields CASRWTSGRLTQYF.

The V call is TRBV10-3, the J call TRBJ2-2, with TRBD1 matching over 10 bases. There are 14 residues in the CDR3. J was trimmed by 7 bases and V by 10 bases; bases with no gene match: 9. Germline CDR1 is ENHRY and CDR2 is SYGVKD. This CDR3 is CASTGTGVVGELFF. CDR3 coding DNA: TGTGCCAGCACCGGGACAGGGGTGGTCGGGGAGCTGTTTTTT.

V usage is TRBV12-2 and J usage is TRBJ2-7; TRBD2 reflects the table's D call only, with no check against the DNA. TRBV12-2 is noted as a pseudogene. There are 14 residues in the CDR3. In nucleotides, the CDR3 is TGTGCAAGTCGCTGCGGAGTGGAGGGCGGCGAGCAGTACTTC. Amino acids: CASRCGVEGGEQYF.

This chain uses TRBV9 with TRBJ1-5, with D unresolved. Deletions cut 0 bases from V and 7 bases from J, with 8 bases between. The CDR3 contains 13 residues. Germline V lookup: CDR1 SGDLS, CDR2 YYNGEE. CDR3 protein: CASSVDGEQPQHF. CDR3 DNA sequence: TGTGCCAGCAGCGTAGATGGGGAGCAGCCCCAGCATTTT.

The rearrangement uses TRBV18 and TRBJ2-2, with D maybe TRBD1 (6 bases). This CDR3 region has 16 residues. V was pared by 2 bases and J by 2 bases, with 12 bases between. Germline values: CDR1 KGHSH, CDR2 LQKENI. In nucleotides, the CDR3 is TGTGCCAGCTCACCAGGTCCGGACAGAAACACCGGGGAGCTGTTTTTT. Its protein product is CASSPGPDRNTGELFF.

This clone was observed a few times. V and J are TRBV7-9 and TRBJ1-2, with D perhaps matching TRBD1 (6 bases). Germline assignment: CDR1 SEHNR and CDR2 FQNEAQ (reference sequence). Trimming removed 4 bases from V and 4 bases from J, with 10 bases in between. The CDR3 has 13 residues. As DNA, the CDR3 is TGTGCCAGCAGCTCCAGGACAGCCTATGGCTACACCTTC. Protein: CASSSRTAYGYTF.

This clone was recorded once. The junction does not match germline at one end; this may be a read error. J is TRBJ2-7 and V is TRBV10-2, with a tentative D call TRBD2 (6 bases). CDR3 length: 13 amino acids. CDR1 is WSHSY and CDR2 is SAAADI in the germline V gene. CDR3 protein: CASSESLAVSNHF. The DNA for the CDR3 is TGCGCCAGCAGTGAGTCACTAGCCGTCTCTAACCACTTC.

CDR3 sequence reads: CASRGPPVEQYF. DNA of the CDR3: TGTGCCAGCAGGGGCCCCCCAGTCGAGCAGTACTTC. The V gene is TRBV3-1 (or the pseudogene TRBV3-2), the J gene TRBJ2-7, with D uncertain. The germline V and J ends were trimmed by 6 bases and 6 bases, with 12 bases remaining between them. The CDR3 has 12 residues. Germline values: CDR1 LGHDT, CDR2 YNNKEL (reference sequence).

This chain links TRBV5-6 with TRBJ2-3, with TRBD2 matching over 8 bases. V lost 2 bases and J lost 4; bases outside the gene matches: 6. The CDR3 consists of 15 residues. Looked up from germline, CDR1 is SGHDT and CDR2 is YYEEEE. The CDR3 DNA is TGTGCCAGCAGCTTCCCCACTAGCGGACCAGATACGCAGTATTTT. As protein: CASSFPTSGPDTQYF.

The CDR3 sequence is CATSRGASGELFF. CDR3 coding DNA: TGTGCCACCAGCAGGGGCGCGTCCGGGGAGCTGTTTTTT. This chain joins TRBV15 and TRBJ2-2; no clear D. V lost 3 bases to trimming and J lost 6 bases, with 8 bases between them. The V gene's germline CDR1 is LNHNV and CDR2 YYDKDF (reference sequence). The CDR3 sequence is 13 residues long.

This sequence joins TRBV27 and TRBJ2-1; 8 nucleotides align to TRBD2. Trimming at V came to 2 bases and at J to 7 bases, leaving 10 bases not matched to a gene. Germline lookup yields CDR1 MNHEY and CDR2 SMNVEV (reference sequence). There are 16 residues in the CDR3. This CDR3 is CASSLIWAGGRNEQFF. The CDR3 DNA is TGTGCCAGCAGTTTAATATGGGCGGGAGGAAGGAATGAGCAGTTCTTC.

The DNA for the CDR3 is TGCGCCAGCAGCCCCCGAACGACTAGCGGCTTCCTCGAGCAGTACTTC. Encoded protein: CASSPRTTSGFLEQYF. The chain has TRBV4-1 and TRBJ2-7; 9 bases line up with TRBD2. CDR1 and CDR2 from the germline V gene are MGHRA and YSYEKL. The CDR3 extends over 16 amino acids. Trimming removed 4 bases from V and 6 bases from J; junction bases left unmatched: 13.

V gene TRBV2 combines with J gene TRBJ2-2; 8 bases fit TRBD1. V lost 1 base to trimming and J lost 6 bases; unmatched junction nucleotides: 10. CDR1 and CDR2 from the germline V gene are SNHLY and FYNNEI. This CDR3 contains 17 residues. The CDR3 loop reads CASSEGGAGGASGELFF. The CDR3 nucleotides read TGTGCCAGCAGTGAAGGAGGGGCAGGGGGCGCGTCCGGGGAGCTGTTTTTT.

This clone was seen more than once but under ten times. The CDR3 here is CASSLNAGSYEQYF. The CDR3 nucleotides are TGTGCCAGCAGCTTAAATGCAGGGTCCTACGAGCAGTACTTC. This sequence joins TRBV7-7 and TRBJ2-7; weak D call: TRBD1 (5 bases). The V end lost 2 bases, the J end lost 1 base, and 9 bases lay between the germline ends. The CDR3 is made up of 14 amino acids. Germline CDR1 and CDR2: SSHAT and FNYEAQ (reference sequence).